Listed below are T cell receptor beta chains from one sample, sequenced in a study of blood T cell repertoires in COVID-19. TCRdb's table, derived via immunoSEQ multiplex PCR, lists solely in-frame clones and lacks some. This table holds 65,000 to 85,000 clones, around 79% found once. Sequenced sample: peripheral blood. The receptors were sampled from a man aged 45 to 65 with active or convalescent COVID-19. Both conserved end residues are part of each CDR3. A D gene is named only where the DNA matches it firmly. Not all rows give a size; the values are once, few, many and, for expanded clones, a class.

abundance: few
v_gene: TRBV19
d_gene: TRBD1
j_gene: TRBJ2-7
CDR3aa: CASTQDGTGTYEQYF
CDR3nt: TGTGCCAGTACCCAAGACGGGACAGGGACCTACGAGCAGTACTTC

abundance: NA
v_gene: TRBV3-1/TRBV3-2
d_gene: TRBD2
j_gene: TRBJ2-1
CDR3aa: CASSQDYNSGGWEQFF
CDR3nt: TGTGCCAGCAGCCAAGATTATAATAGCGGGGGTTGGGAGCAGTTCTTC

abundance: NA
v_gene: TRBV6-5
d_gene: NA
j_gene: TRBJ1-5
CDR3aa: CASTSADGAQPQHF
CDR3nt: TGTGCCAGCACCTCGGCTGACGGAGCTCAGCCCCAGCATTTT

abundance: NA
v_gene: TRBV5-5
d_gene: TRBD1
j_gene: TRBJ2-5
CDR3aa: CASSPRDRTINEETQYF
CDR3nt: TGTGCCAGCAGCCCCCGGGACAGGACTATTAATGAAGAGACCCAGTACTTC

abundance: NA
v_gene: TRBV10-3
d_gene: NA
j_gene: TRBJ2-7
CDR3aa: CAINVRNGEQYF
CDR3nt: TGTGCCATCAATGTTCGTAACGGCGAGCAGTACTTC

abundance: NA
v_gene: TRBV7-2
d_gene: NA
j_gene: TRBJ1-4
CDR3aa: CASSLEATSEKLFF
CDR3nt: TGTGCCAGCAGCTTAGAGGCAACTAGTGAAAAACTGTTTTTT

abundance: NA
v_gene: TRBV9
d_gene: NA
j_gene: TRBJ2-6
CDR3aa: CASSPRRGGGANVLTF
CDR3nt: TGTGCCAGCAGCCCTCGCAGGGGTGGCGGGGCCAACGTCCTGACTTTC

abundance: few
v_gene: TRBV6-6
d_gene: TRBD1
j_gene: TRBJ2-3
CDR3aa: CASSSLRTGRADTQYF
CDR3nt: TGTGCCAGCAGTTCCCTCAGGACAGGGCGGGCAGATACGCAGTATTTT

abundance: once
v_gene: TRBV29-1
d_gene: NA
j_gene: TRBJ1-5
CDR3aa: CSVEGDRGNQPQHF
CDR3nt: TGCAGCGTTGAGGGCGACAGAGGCAATCAGCCCCAGCATTTT

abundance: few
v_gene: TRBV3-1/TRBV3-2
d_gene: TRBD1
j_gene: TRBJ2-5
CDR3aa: CASSPWTGGGTQYF
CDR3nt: TGTGCCAGCAGCCCCTGGACAGGGGGGGGGACCCAGTACTTC

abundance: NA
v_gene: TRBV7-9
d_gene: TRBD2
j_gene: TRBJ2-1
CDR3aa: CASSLAALGLANNEQFF
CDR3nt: TGTGCCAGCAGCTTAGCGGCCTTGGGACTAGCAAACAATGAGCAGTTCTTC

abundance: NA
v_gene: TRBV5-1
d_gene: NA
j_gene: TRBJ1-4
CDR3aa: CASREGNEKLFF
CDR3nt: TGCGCCAGCAGGGAGGGGAATGAAAAACTGTTTTTT

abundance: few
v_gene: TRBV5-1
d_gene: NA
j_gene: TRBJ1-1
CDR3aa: CASSSGDRNTEAFF
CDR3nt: TGCGCCAGCAGCTCCGGAGACAGGAACACTGAAGCTTTCTTT

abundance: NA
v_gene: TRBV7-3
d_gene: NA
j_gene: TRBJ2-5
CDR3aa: CASSSGQRETQYF
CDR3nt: TGTGCCAGCAGCTCCGGACAAAGAGAGACCCAGTACTTC

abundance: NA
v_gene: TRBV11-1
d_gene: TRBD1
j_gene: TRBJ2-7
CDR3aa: CASGPGQGIQQYF
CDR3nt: TGTGCCAGCGGTCCGGGACAGGGGATCCAGCAGTACTTC

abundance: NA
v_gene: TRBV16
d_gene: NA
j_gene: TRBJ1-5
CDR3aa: CASSPQNQPQHF
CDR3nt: TGTGCCAGCAGTCCTCAGAATCAGCCCCAGCATTTT

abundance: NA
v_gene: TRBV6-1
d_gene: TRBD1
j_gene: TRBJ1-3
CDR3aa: CASQAGQGDTIYF
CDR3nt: TGTGCCAGCCAAGCGGGACAGGGCGACACCATATATTTT

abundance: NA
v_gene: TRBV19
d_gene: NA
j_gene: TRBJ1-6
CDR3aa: CASSNLEGVNSPLHF
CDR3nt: TGTGCCAGTAGTAATTTGGAGGGTGTAAATTCACCCCTCCACTTT

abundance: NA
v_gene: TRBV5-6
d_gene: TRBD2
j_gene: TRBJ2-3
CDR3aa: CASSKTSGGVDTQYF
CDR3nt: TGTGCCAGCAGCAAAACTAGCGGGGGGGTGGATACGCAGTATTTT

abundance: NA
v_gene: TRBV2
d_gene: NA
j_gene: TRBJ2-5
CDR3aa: CASRTPAGAKKTQYF
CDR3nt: TGTGCCAGCAGGACCCCGGCAGGGGCAAAAAAGACCCAGTACTTC

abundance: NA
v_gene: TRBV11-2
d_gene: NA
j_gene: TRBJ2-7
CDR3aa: CASSGTHGDEQYF
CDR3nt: TGTGCCAGCAGCGGGACTCACGGGGACGAGCAGTACTTC

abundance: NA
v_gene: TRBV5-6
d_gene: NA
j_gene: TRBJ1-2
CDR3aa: CASSLARGPMGYTF
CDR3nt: TGTGCCAGCAGCTTGGCGCGGGGGCCCATGGGCTACACCTTC

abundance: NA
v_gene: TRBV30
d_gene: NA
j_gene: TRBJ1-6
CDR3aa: CAWGQNSPLHF
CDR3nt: TGTGCCTGGGGACAGAATTCACCCCTCCACTTT